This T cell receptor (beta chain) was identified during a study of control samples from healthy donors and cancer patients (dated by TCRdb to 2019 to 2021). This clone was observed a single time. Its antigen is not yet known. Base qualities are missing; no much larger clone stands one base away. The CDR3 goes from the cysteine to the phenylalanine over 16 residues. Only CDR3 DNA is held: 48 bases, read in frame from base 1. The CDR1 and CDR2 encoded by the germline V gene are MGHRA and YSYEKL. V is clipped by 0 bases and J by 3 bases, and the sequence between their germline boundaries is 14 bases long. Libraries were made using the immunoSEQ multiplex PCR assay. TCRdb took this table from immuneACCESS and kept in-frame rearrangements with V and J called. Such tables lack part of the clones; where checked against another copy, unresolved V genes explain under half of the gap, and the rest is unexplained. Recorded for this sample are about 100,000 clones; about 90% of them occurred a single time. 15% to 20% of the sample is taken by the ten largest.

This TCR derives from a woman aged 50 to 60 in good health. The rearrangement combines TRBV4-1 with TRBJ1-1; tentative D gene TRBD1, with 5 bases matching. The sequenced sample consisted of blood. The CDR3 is CASSQDNWQGDTEAFF. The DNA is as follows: TGCGCCAGCAGCCAAGATAATTGGCAGGGTGACACTGAAGCTTTCTTT.